This T cell receptor beta chain was observed in a study of response to subunit inactivated influenza vaccine. CDR1 KGHDR and CDR2 SFDVKD come from the germline V gene. Trimming took off 5 bases at V and 4 bases at J, with 8 bases between the two ends. This CDR3 is 13 amino acids long. MiXCR, applied by TCRdb to the RT-PCR reads, yields one record per CDR3 protein. The table records some 570,000 distinct CDR3 sequences, around 11% of them present only once. The sample was also linked to a second study, of T cells expressing NK-cell markers. From that report: Libraries used 5'RACE template switching adding universal primer site and UMIs. The study found these clonotypes also leading the CD3+CD56-NKG2C+ fraction in a few donors.

This specimen was PBMCs from blood, taken on the day of vaccination. This clonotype originated in a man aged 45 to 65 who received an inactivated influenza vaccine. The chain is built from TRBV24-1 and TRBJ1-5; D unresolved. The CDR3 spells CATSVGRNQPQHF. The DNA of the CDR3 is TGTGCCACCAGTGTGGGCAGGAATCAGCCCCAGCATTTT.